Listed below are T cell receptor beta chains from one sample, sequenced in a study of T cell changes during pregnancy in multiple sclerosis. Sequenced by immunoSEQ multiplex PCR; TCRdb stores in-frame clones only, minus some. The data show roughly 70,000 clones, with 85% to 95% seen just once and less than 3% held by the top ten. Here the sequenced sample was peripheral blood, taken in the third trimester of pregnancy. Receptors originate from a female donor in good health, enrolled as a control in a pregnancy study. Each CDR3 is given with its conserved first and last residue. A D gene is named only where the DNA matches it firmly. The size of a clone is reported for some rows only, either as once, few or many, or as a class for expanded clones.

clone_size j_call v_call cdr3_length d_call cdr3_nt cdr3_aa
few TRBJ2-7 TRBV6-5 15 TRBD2 TGTGCCAGCAGTTACGGGCTAGCGGGCTCCTACGAGCAGTACTTC CASSYGLAGSYEQYF
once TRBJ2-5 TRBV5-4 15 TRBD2 TGTGCCAGCAGCTTGTCAGCGGGGGGGCAAGAGACCCAGTACTTC CASSLSAGGQETQYF
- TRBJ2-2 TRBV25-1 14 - TGTGCCAGCCAAGACAGGACGAACACCGGGGAGCTGTTTTTT CASQDRTNTGELFF
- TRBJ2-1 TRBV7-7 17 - TGTGCTAGCAGCTTAGCGCCTCGGGGGAGCTCCTACAATGAGCAGTTCTTC CASSLAPRGSSYNEQFF
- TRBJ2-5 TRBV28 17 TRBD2 TGTGCCAGCAGTTCCGGCAGGACTAGCGGGGGAGCAGAGACCCAGTACTTC CASSSGRTSGGAETQYF
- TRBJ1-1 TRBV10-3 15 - TGTGCCATCACCCGGACAGAGGGATTGAACACTGAAGCTTTCTTT CAITRTEGLNTEAFF
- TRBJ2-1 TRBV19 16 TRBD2 TGTGCCAGTAGTATGTTAGGACTAGCGGGAGATGGTGAGCAGTTCTTC CASSMLGLAGDGEQFF
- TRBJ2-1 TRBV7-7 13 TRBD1 TGTGCCAGCAGCCCCGACAGGGTGGGGGAGCAGTTCTTC CASSPDRVGEQFF
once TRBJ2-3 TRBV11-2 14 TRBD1 TGTGCCAGCAGCTCCGGGACAGCTACAGATACGCAGTATTTT CASSSGTATDTQYF
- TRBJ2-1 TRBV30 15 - TGTGCCTGGACCACTTTCAAGGGGCAAGCCAATGAGCAGTTCTTC CAWTTFKGQANEQFF
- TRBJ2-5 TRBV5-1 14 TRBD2 TGCGCCAGCAGCTTGCCTGCGGGGGGAGAGACCCAGTACTTC CASSLPAGGETQYF
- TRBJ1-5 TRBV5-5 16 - TGTGCCAGCAGCTTGGGGTTAGTCTATAGCAATCAGCCCCAGCATTTT CASSLGLVYSNQPQHF
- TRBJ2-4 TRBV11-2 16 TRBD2 TGTGCCAGCAGCCTTGGGGGGGACTTGCTGAAAAACATTCAGTACTTC CASSLGGDLLKNIQYF
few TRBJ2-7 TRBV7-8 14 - TGTGCCAGCAGCTTAGATAGAGGGGGCTACGAGCAGTACTTC CASSLDRGGYEQYF
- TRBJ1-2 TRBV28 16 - TGTGCCAGCAGTTCCGCGGGGCGGATCGTTAACTATGGCTACACCTTC CASSSAGRIVNYGYTF
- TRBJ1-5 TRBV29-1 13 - TGCAGCGTTGGAGGGAATAGCAATCAGCCCCAGCATTTT CSVGGNSNQPQHF
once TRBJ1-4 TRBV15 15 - TGTGCCACCAGCAGAGACGGGTCCCCAGGGGAAAAACTGTTTTTT CATSRDGSPGEKLFF
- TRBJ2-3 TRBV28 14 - TGTGCCAGCAGTTTATATATAGCGACAGATACGCAGTATTTT CASSLYIATDTQYF
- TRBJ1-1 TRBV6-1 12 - TGTGCCCTAAGGTATGGAGGGTCTGAAGCTTTCTTT CALRYGGSEAFF
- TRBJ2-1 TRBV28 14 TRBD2 TGTGCCAGCACCCAGGTAGCGGGAGCGAGTGAGCAGTTCTTC CASTQVAGASEQFF
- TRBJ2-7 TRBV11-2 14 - TGTGCCAGCAGCTTAGAGCGCAGGGGTTACGAGCAGTACTTC CASSLERRGYEQYF
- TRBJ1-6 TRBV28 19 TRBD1 TGTGCCAGCAGTTCCAGTCCCGGGACAGGGGGAATGGGTAATTCACCCCTCCACTTT CASSSSPGTGGMGNSPLHF
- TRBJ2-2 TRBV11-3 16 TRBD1 TGTGCCAGCAGCTTAGGTCAGGGGGCGAGCACCGGGGAGCTGTTTTTT CASSLGQGASTGELFF
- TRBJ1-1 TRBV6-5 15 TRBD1 TGTGCCAGCAGTTACTCCGGGACAGAAGAAACTGAAGCTTTCTTT CASSYSGTEETEAFF
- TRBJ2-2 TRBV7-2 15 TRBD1 TGTGCCAGCAGCCGACAGGGGGCGAACACCGGGGAGCTGTTTTTT CASSRQGANTGELFF
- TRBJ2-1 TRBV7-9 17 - TGTGCCAGCAGCTTAAGGGCTAGCGCGTTCCTGGGGGATGAGCAGTTCTTC CASSLRASAFLGDEQFF
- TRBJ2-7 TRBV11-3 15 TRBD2 TGTGCCAGCAGCTTAGGGACTAGCGGGAGGATTGAGCAGTACTTC CASSLGTSGRIEQYF
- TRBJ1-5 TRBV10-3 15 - TGTGCCATCAGTGAGGGGACTGCCAGCAATCAGCCCCAGCATTTT CAISEGTASNQPQHF
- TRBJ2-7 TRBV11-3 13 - TGTGCCAGCAGCTCCTCGGCGGCCCACGAGCAGTACTTC CASSSSAAHEQYF